The clone carrying this TCR beta chain was counted a few times. Its antigen is currently unknown. CDR3 length equals 14 residues. CDR1 is SGHNT, CDR2 YYREEE, per germline (reference sequence). Trimming shortened V by 3 bases and J by 5 bases, and 11 bases separated the two germline ends. These data originate in a study of cytomegalovirus exposure and HLA in healthy donors. The study's findings and limits: From TCR beta sequences, most subjects' HLA-A and HLA-B alleles were reportedly predicted accurately. The analysis excluded some indistinguishable V segments, including TRBV6-2 and TRBV6-3.

Amplification used 60 Vbeta primers and 13 Jbeta primers. Libraries were prepared by immunoSEQ multiplex PCR; TCRdb keeps only in-frame clonotypes and omits some of them. The table includes about 120,000 clones, 65% to 80% detected once. This TCR was sampled from a woman aged 40 to 55 in good health and CMV-seropositive. Sequencing was performed on PBMCs. V is TRBV5-4 and J is TRBJ2-2; possibly TRBD1 for D (5 bases). CDR3 coding DNA: TGTGCCAGCAGCTCGCGACAGACTACCGGGGAGCTGTTTTTT. Translated, it gives CASSSRQTTGELFF. Looking up the rest from reference TRBV5-4 and TRBJ2-2 gives the full variable domain: ETGVTQSPTHLIKTRGQQVTLRCSSQSGHNTVSWYQQALGQGPQFIFQYYREEENGRGNFPPRFSGLQFPNYSSELNVNALELDDSALYLCASSSRQTTGELFFGEGSRLTVL.